This TCR beta chain was sequenced in a study of siplizumab effects on memory and regulatory T cells (dated by TCRdb to the late 2010s). For the study in its entirety: The study examined how the anti-CD2 antibody siplizumab affects alloreactive T-cell subsets in allogeneic mixed lymphocyte reactions built from human PBMCs. General conclusions and limits of the study: The suppressive function of proliferating Tregs from siplizumab cultures was not functionally confirmed. Because sequences below about 10^-5 frequency were poorly captured, only a minor fraction of alloreactive clones could be mapped to unstimulated subsets. Unstimulated naive T cells appeared to be more diverse than memory T cells, and naive cells seemed to make a substantial contribution to the alloresponse. Among mappable alloreactive CD4+ clones, an average Treg-derived fraction of roughly 69% was observed with siplizumab, compared with around 28% in control reactions. About 80-96% of proliferating CD4+ or CD8+ clones could not be given a naive or memory phenotype. Siplizumab significantly reduced the cumulative frequency of alloreactive sequences traceable to unstimulated CD4+ memory T cells.

Library method: the immunoSEQ multiplex PCR assay. Each sample had 90,000 to 100,000 TCR templates assayed by the deep sequencing platform. Genomic DNA extracted from sorted T cells was the material used for TCRbeta CDR3 sequencing. The authors processed their data as follows. The R programming language was used for clonal analysis of the TCRbeta CDR3 data. Alloreactive CD4+ and CD8+ clones were defined by comparing unstimulated samples with post-reaction CFSE-low samples. Regulatory or non-regulatory origin was assigned to alloreactive CD4+ clones by matching of sequences to sorted unstimulated Treg and non-Treg repertoires. What TCRdb holds here is the immuneACCESS table cut down to in-frame rearrangements. Part of the clones is not present; checked against another copy, under half of the missing clones reflect an unresolved V gene, and the others are unexplained. V, J and clone size were drawn from that table, and D and trimming were deduced from the DNA. This sample lists roughly 25,000 clones; 84% were detected once. The top ten clones comprise under 30% of the sample.

Unstimulated CD4+ memory cells were also sequenced in three donor pairs, together with CD4+ naive, CD8+ TEMRA, CD8+ naive and CD8+ effector memory subsets. Sorted unstimulated T cells, along with proliferating T cells recovered from mixed lymphocyte reactions, underwent TCRbeta CDR3 sequencing. Fresh whole blood from about 9 HLA-typed healthy donors was used as the source from which PBMCs were isolated. About this clone: No cognate antigen has been identified for it. Base quality data are lacking; no much larger clone is found one base away.

The sample comprised memory CD4+ T cells sorted from blood. Read against the paper, the sample's cell subset or site label means: unstimulated CD4+ memory T cells. This receptor was obtained from a human donor in good health.

The DNA is TGTGCCAGCAGCGGTGGCGGGACCGGTGAGCAGTTCTTC. This codes for CASSGGGTGEQFF. Recombination connected TRBV7-9 to TRBJ2-1; TRBD2 could be the D gene, as 6 bases match. CDR1 and CDR2 are drawn from the germline V gene (reference sequence): SEHNR, FQNEAQ. The CDR3 covers 13 residues, taking in both the cysteine and the phenylalanine. The CDR3 DNA has 39 bases and is translated from base 1. V is reduced by 5 bases and J by 9 bases, leaving a spacing of 14 bases between them.